This entry lists 32 T cell receptor beta chains sequenced from one sample in a study of low-dose radiotherapy and immunotherapy resistance in tumors. Gene-specific TRAV and TRBV primers were used for first-strand cDNA, covering alpha and beta chains. Using a constant-region primer together with a V-primer adapter, TCRs were subjected to 15 to 20 PCR cycles of amplification. One entry per CDR3 protein, called by TCRdb with MiXCR from the reads. The sample carries about 82,000 distinct CDR3 sequences, 15% to 20% recorded once. As for time point: before trial treatment. Sequencing used PBMCs, obtained before treatment. The receptors derive from a male donor with prostate cancer.

This clonotype has ten or more counts. J is TRBJ2-3 and V is TRBV5-6; the match to TRBD1 covers 7 bases. Trimming removed 6 bases from V and 2 bases from J; junction bases left unmatched: 3. The CDR3 has 13 amino acids. Germline V gene sequence: CDR1 SGHDT, CDR2 YYEEEE. The CDR3 nucleotides are TGTGCCAGCACAGACAGGGTCACAGATACGCAGTATTTT. Translated: CASTDRVTDTQYF.

This chain connects TRBV12-5 to TRBJ2-2, with 8 bases fitting TRBD1. V lost 3 bases to trimming and J lost 4 bases; unmatched junction nucleotides: 4. This CDR3 spans 15 amino acids. In germline, CDR1 is LGHNT, CDR2 FRNRAP. The chain's CDR3 is CASGFETGATGELFF. The CDR3, as DNA: TGTGCTAGTGGTTTTGAGACAGGGGCCACCGGGGAGCTGTTTTTT.

This clonotype was picked up a small number of times. The chain is built from TRBV11-2 and TRBJ2-1, with D possibly being TRBD1 or TRBD2 (6 bases each). This CDR3 region has 15 residues. V was cut by 0 bases and J by 9 bases, with 15 bases left in between. CDR1 is SGHAT, CDR2 FQNNGV, per germline. CDR3 in DNA: TGTGCCAGCAGCTTAGACTGGGCTAAGGGGGGTGAGCAGTTCTTC. Translating gives CASSLDWAKGGEQFF. Looking up the rest from reference TRBV11-2 and TRBJ2-1 gives the full variable domain: EAGVAQSPRYKIIEKRQSVAFWCNPISGHATLYWYQQILGQGPKLLIQFQNNGVVDDSQLPKDRFSAERLKGVDSTLKIQPAKLEDSAVYLCASSLDWAKGGEQFFGPGTRLTVL.

This clonotype was recorded many times. The chain is built from TRBV5-1 and TRBJ2-3; no definite D call. V lost 1 base and J lost 0, with 12 bases in between. CDR1 and CDR2 (germline): SGHRS, YFSETQ. CDR3 length: 16 residues. CDR3 nucleotide sequence: TGCGCCAGCAGCTTGTCTGGGAATCCTAGCACAGATACGCAGTATTTT. Amino acid sequence: CASSLSGNPSTDTQYF.

In this sample, this clonotype turned up many times. V and J are TRBV4-1 and TRBJ2-3, with 7 bases identical to TRBD2. Trimming took 1 base from V and 0 from J; bases not matched to a gene: 10. Looked up from germline, CDR1 is MGHRA and CDR2 is YSYEKL. CDR3 size: 18 residues. The CDR3 reads CASSQVAGEGPSTDTQYF. CDR3 bases: TGCGCCAGCAGCCAAGTTGCGGGAGAGGGCCCTAGCACAGATACGCAGTATTTT.

This clonotype was observed many times. V is TRBV5-1 and J is TRBJ1-1; no clear D. The V and J ends lost 0 bases and 1 base respectively, with 7 bases between them. The germline V gene has CDR1 SGHRS and CDR2 YFSETQ. CDR3 length: 14 amino acids. The CDR3 loop is CASSLAGPNTEAFF. In DNA form, the CDR3 reads TGCGCCAGCAGCTTGGCCGGCCCGAACACTGAAGCTTTCTTT.

This clonotype was seen ten or more times. V usage is TRBV6-2 or TRBV6-3 and J usage is TRBJ1-2; D not resolved. With 6 bases removed from V and 4 bases from J, the gap between germline ends came to 18 bases. The CDR3 has 15 residues. The V gene's germline CDR1 is MNHEY and CDR2 SVGEGT. CDR3 amino acids: CASRQGMARAYGYTF. CDR3 nucleotides: TGTGCCAGCAGACAAGGAATGGCCAGAGCCTATGGCTACACCTTC.

Concerning this clonotype itself: Being one base from a much bigger clone, this may be a read error. The V and J genes are TRBV20-1 and TRBJ1-1, with 7 positions matching TRBD1. The germline CDR1 and CDR2 sequences are DFQATT and SNEGSKA (reference sequence). This CDR3 region has 14 residues. V shed 5 bases, J shed 3 bases, and the junction held 9 bases outside the gene matches. The CDR3 spells CSAPTRGRDTEAFF. DNA of the CDR3: TGCAGTGCTCCGACCAGGGGGAGAGACACTGAAGCTTTCTTT.

This clonotype was counted between two and nine times. The chain employs TRBV5-6 and TRBJ2-1; weak D call: TRBD1 (5 bases). Trimming took off 0 bases at V and 8 bases at J, with 12 bases between the two ends. Germline assignment: CDR1 SGHDT and CDR2 YYEEEE. The CDR3 is 14 residues long. The CDR3 DNA follows: TGTGCCAGCAGCTTGGCCCCAGGGCCTTATGAGCAGTTCTTC. Its translation: CASSLAPGPYEQFF.

V usage is TRBV11-2 and J usage is TRBJ2-7; no firm D call. The CDR3 sequence is 14 residues long. The germline V gene has CDR1 SGHAT and CDR2 FQNNGV. V was pared by 2 bases and J by 9 bases, with 17 bases between. The CDR3 DNA reads TGTGCCAGCAGCTTAAGTGCGACAAGGAATGTGCAGTACTTC. Amino acids: CASSLSATRNVQYF.

The rearrangement links TRBV19 to TRBJ1-2; TRBD1 aligns across 10 bases. CDR3 length equals 12 residues. J lost 9 bases, V lost 5 bases, and 3 bases had no gene match. CDR1 LNHDA and CDR2 SQIVND come from the germline V gene (reference sequence). The chain's CDR3 is CASSWTGGSYTF. In nucleotides, the CDR3 is TGTGCCAGTAGTTGGACAGGGGGAAGCTACACCTTC.

In this sample, this clonotype turned up many times. This chain uses TRBV24-1 with TRBJ2-3; the D is unclear. CDR1 KGHDR and CDR2 SFDVKD come from the germline V gene. Between the trimmed V and J ends, which lost 0 bases and 2 bases, there was a span of 8 bases. The CDR3 totals 15 residues. The CDR3 spells CATSDLREITDTQYF. For the CDR3, the DNA is TGTGCCACCAGTGATTTGAGGGAAATCACAGATACGCAGTATTTT.

Ten or more counts support this clonotype. V gene TRBV29-1 combines with J gene TRBJ2-1; either TRBD1 or TRBD2 may fit D (6 bases each). The germline V gene encodes CDR1 SQVTM and CDR2 ANQGSEA. The CDR3 loop spans 11 amino acids. Trimming stripped 6 bases from V and 6 bases from J, with 9 bases between. The CDR3: CSVGGANEQFF. CDR3 coding DNA: TGCAGCGTGGGGGGCGCCAATGAGCAGTTCTTC.

This clonotype has a count of ten or more. The chain joins TRBV5-4 to TRBJ1-6; D may be TRBD1 (5 bases). Germline values: CDR1 SGHNT, CDR2 YYREEE (reference sequence). The CDR3 spans 14 residues. Trimming removed 0 bases at V and 4 bases at J, with 5 bases between. CDR3 coding DNA: TGTGCCAGCAGCTTGGAGGGGTATAATTCACCCCTCCACTTT. It translates to CASSLEGYNSPLHF. Using reference TRBV5-4 and TRBJ1-6 for the parts outside the CDR3, the full variable domain is ETGVTQSPTHLIKTRGQQVTLRCSSQSGHNTVSWYQQALGQGPQFIFQYYREEENGRGNFPPRFSGLQFPNYSSELNVNALELDDSALYLCASSLEGYNSPLHFGNGTRLTVT.

A note on this clonotype: A single base is all that separates this from a far larger clone, so a read error is likely. CDR3 DNA: TGTGCCAGCAGTTACGGGGGGAGGCAGTCCTACAATGAGCAGTTCTTC. Translating it yields CASSYGGRQSYNEQFF. This chain uses TRBV6-6 with TRBJ2-1; a weak D match, TRBD2 (6 bases). Germline CDR1 reads MNHNY; CDR2 reads SVGAGI (reference sequence). V was trimmed by 2 bases and J by 1 base, leaving 12 bases between them. The CDR3 extends over 16 amino acids.

Details on this clonotype: A much larger clone differs by one base, so this may be a read error. This chain joins TRBV20-1 and TRBJ1-6; D is ambiguous. V was pared by 4 bases and J by 0 bases, with 10 bases between. The CDR3 consists of 15 residues. Per germline, CDR1 DFQATT and CDR2 SNEGSKA (reference sequence). The CDR3 sequence: CSATDFSSYNSPLHF. DNA for the CDR3: TGCAGTGCTACAGATTTCAGCTCCTATAATTCACCCCTCCACTTT.

In its sample, this clonotype was seen a few times. This rearrangement joins TRBV11-2 to TRBJ2-7; tentative D call: TRBD2 (5 bases). The CDR3 is made up of 13 amino acids. Trimming took 1 base from V and 3 from J, leaving 7 bases between them. CDR1 is SGHAT and CDR2 is FQNNGV in the germline V gene. The CDR3 here is CASSLGDYYEQYF. For the CDR3, the DNA is TGTGCCAGCAGCTTAGGTGACTACTACGAGCAGTACTTC.

This clonotype was detected many times. The chain joins TRBV20-1 to TRBJ1-2; 12 positions agree with TRBD1. Germline CDR1 DFQATT, CDR2 SNEGSKA (reference sequence). V lost 3 bases and J lost 8; bases outside the gene matches: 7. CDR3 length: 14 amino acids. CDR3 coding DNA: TGCAGTGCTAGTGGGACAGGGGGCGCTGGGGGCTACACCTTC. Encoded protein: CSASGTGGAGGYTF.

This clonotype was recorded at least ten times. The J gene is TRBJ2-7, the V gene TRBV7-9, with D uncertain. The germline V and J ends were trimmed by 4 bases and 7 bases, with 11 bases remaining between them. This CDR3 is built from 12 residues. Germline CDR1 reads SEHNR; CDR2 reads FQNEAQ (reference sequence). CDR3 loop: CASSSAFGEQYF. The CDR3 region has the DNA TGTGCCAGCAGCTCCGCATTTGGGGAGCAGTACTTC.

As to this clonotype: With a much larger clone just one base away, this may be a read error. The V gene is TRBV7-3, the J gene TRBJ2-1, with no clear D. Germline CDR1 is SGHTA and CDR2 is FQGTGA. The length of the CDR3 is 11 residues. This CDR3 is CVSSNHNEQFF. The CDR3 DNA is TGTGTCAGCAGCAATCACAATGAGCAGTTCTTC.

This clonotype was recorded a few times. V is TRBV18 and J is TRBJ2-3; maybe TRBD2 (6 bases). Between the trimmed V and J ends, which lost 3 bases and 4 bases, there was a span of 17 bases. The germline V gene encodes CDR1 KGHSH and CDR2 LQKENI. The CDR3 runs to 16 residues. The CDR3 sequence: CASSPSSGSPADTQYF. In DNA form, the CDR3 reads TGTGCCAGCTCACCTAGCTCCGGGAGTCCCGCAGATACGCAGTATTTT.

V gene TRBV4-1 combines with J gene TRBJ2-5; 14 nucleotides align to TRBD2. Per the germline V gene, CDR1 is MGHRA and CDR2 is YSYEKL. The trim removed 4 bases at V and 4 bases at J, leaving 11 bases unmatched. The CDR3 length is 18 residues. The CDR3 DNA reads TGCGCCAGCAGCCCATTAACTGGGACTAGCGGGAGATCAGAGACCCAGTACTTC. Translation: CASSPLTGTSGRSETQYF.

The sample holds many counts of this clonotype. The chain recombines TRBV29-1 with TRBJ2-5; weak D call: TRBD1 (7 bases). The CDR3 spans 12 residues. Germline V gives CDR1 SQVTM, CDR2 ANQGSEA. V dropped 2 bases and J dropped 10 bases, with 14 bases sitting between them. The CDR3 is CSVERQGGVQYF. The CDR3 nucleotides read TGCAGCGTTGAACGGCAGGGGGGAGTCCAGTACTTC. Variable domain in full (rest from reference TRBV29-1 and TRBJ2-5): SAVISQKPSRDICQRGTSLTIQCQVDSQVTMMFWYRQQPGQSLTLIATANQGSEATYESGFVIDKFPISRPNLTFSTLTVSNMSPEDSSIYLCSVERQGGVQYFGPGTRLLVL.

This clonotype was detected many times. This chain connects TRBV6-1 to TRBJ1-5; the D is unclear. Germline CDR1 reads MNHNS; CDR2 reads SASEGT. Trimming cost V 5 bases and J 1 base, with 15 bases left between them. The CDR3 totals 16 residues. The DNA for the CDR3 is TGTGCCAGCAGTTCTGGCAAACACATAAGCAATCAGCCCCAGCATTTT. Translated, it gives CASSSGKHISNQPQHF.

This clonotype occurred many times. The chain links TRBV6-1 to TRBJ2-7, with 9 bases identical to TRBD1. Per germline, CDR1 MNHNS and CDR2 SASEGT. The CDR3 runs to 15 residues. With V trimmed by 2 bases and J by 2 bases, 4 bases remained unmatched. CDR3 sequence: CASSELGTGTYEQYF. The CDR3 DNA follows: TGTGCCAGCAGTGAATTGGGGACAGGGACCTACGAGCAGTACTTC.

This clonotype has at least ten counts. This chain uses TRBV27 with TRBJ1-1; D is unclear. In germline, CDR1 is MNHEY, CDR2 SMNVEV (reference sequence). The CDR3 contains 13 residues. V lost 8 bases and J lost 11, with 21 bases in between. The CDR3, as DNA: TGTGCCAGCGGCCCGAGACAAAGTTTTGGGGCTTTCTTT. Translating it yields CASGPRQSFGAFF.

This clonotype has a count of ten or more. This chain joins TRBV6-2 or TRBV6-3 and TRBJ2-1, with TRBD2 identical over 8 bases. Trimming took 6 bases from V and 10 from J; bases not matched to a gene: 5. The CDR3 spans 12 residues. Germline V gene lookup returns CDR1 MNHEY and CDR2 SVGEGT. The CDR3 loop is CASRRLAREQFF. The CDR3 region has the DNA TGTGCCAGCAGAAGACTAGCGCGGGAGCAGTTCTTC.

This clonotype was picked up a small number of times. The V and J genes are TRBV5-1 and TRBJ2-2; D may be TRBD2 (6 bases). CDR1 is SGHRS and CDR2 is YFSETQ in the germline V gene. The V and J ends lost 4 bases and 4 bases respectively, with 14 bases between them. The CDR3 has 15 amino acids. CDR3 protein: CASSLQAGRTGELFF. CDR3 DNA: TGCGCCAGCAGCCTGCAGGCGGGGCGCACCGGGGAGCTGTTTTTT.

This clonotype is deemed medium-sized (0.01 to 0.1%). The chain has TRBV28 and TRBJ2-7; perhaps D is TRBD1 or TRBD2 (5 bases each). The CDR3 sequence is 14 residues long. V was clipped by 3 bases and J by 5 bases, with 14 bases between them. CDR1 and CDR2 from the germline V gene are MDHEN and SYDVKM. In nucleotides, the CDR3 is TGTGCCAGCAGTTTCAGTGGTGGGGGTAACGAGCAGTACTTC. This codes for CASSFSGGGNEQYF.

This clonotype was seen at least ten times. J is TRBJ2-2 and V is TRBV5-1; D unclear. V was trimmed by 1 base and J by 4 bases, leaving 5 bases between them. CDR1 and CDR2 (germline): SGHRS, YFSETQ. The CDR3 runs to 13 residues. The CDR3 nucleotides are TGCGCCAGCAGCTTGTCAGTCACCGGGGAGCTGTTTTTT. As protein: CASSLSVTGELFF.

This clonotype was seen repeatedly, ten times or more. V is TRBV19 and J is TRBJ2-1, with D perhaps TRBD1 or TRBD2 (5 bases each). Germline V gene sequence: CDR1 LNHDA, CDR2 SQIVND (reference sequence). V lost 5 bases, J lost 1 base, and 9 bases lay in between. The CDR3 extends over 14 amino acids. The CDR3 protein is CASSGGRSYNEQFF. The CDR3 nucleotides are TGTGCCAGTAGTGGGGGTCGTTCCTACAATGAGCAGTTCTTC.

This clonotype was recorded at least ten times. V usage is TRBV19 and J usage is TRBJ1-5; 8 bases align to TRBD1. CDR3 length: 15 amino acids. Germline V lookup: CDR1 LNHDA, CDR2 SQIVND (reference sequence). The ends lost 7 bases at V and 2 bases at J; junction bases unmatched: 7. The DNA for the CDR3 is TGTGCCAGTACCAAGGACAGGGTTGGCAATCAGCCCCAGCATTTT. It specifies CASTKDRVGNQPQHF.